This entry is about one T cell receptor beta chain. Antigen specificity is unknown. In all sorted populations, purity surpassed 95%. The data are from a study of beta chain features in type 1 diabetes. The study's findings and limits: Patients' naive, central memory and Treg TCRB repertoires seemed closer to one another than those of healthy donors.

Expressed TCRB transcripts were sequenced after all isolated RNA was converted to cDNA. Data came from immunoSEQ multiplex PCR; TCRdb stores just in-frame clones and leaves some out. This table holds some 200,000 clones, approximately 11% found once. Looked up from germline, CDR1 is GTSNPN and CDR2 is SVGIG (reference sequence). The ends were cut back, 4 bases at V and 3 bases at J, with 9 bases in the middle. This CDR3 is built from 13 residues. Sample: central memory CD4+ T cells from blood. The chain is built from TRBV30 and TRBJ1-4, with TRBD1 as a possible D gene (5 bases). This clonotype was obtained from a man aged 18 to 29 in good health. The CDR3 DNA is TGTGCCTGGACGGGGCGCTCTAATGAAAAACTGTTTTTT. Translating it yields CAWTGRSNEKLFF.